Below, one T cell receptor (beta chain) is given with its context. Its antigen target is currently unknown. The data belong to a study of GPR56 and killer-like receptors on CD4 memory cells (dated by TCRdb to about 2019). For context, the study as a whole: It was proposed in the study that human CD4+ memory T-cell differentiation and cytokine production potential are marked by progressive acquisition of KLRB1, KLRG1, GPR56 and then KLRF1. The study described its healthy blood donors as age-matched to the liver disease patients, who had a median age of around 71 years. What the research found in general, with its limitations: Clonal frequency started low in the marker-negative population and rose progressively along the proposed pathway, while TCRbeta diversity decreased accordingly. Overlap of TCR repertoires was especially pronounced between late populations 4 and 5, and partly extended to population 3. The authors took the finding that clones dominating late populations 4 and 5 were also present in early populations 1 and 2 as evidence for linear differentiation. Rather than full repertoires, only the 100 most expanded clones per population were included in the diversity and similarity analyses.

The CDR3 runs 12 amino acids, cysteine and phenylalanine included. The DNA is unrecorded. CDR1 and CDR2 (SGHNT, YYREEE) derive from the germline V gene (reference sequence). Reads for this sample came from an Illumina HiSeq 2500. To build sequencing libraries, a previously published PCR protocol was used to amplify the recombined TCRbeta locus. The authors processed their data as follows. Reads whose average quality score was below 30 were removed, and the reads that remained were processed with IMSEQ. Vbeta gene, Jbeta gene and CDR3 amino acid sequence were used to define clonotypes. To quantify how much the repertoires of different populations overlapped, the Morisita-Horn index was computed on the top 100 expanded clones. Renyi diversity profiles calculated on the top 100 expanded clones were used to assess clonal diversity. TCRdb reprocessed the reads and lists each CDR3 protein sequence as a single entry, with no DNA. In this record, the V and J calls reflect TCRdb's handling and not the investigators' own analysis. This sample's listing comprises roughly 2,000 distinct CDR3 sequences. Roughly 4% of the sample is in the top ten clones.

Prior to TCRbeta sequencing, five KLR/GPR56-defined CD4+ populations were enriched by fluorescence-activated cell sorting. To test whether memory differentiation follows a linear pathway, the researchers sequenced TCRbeta repertoires from five CD4+ T-cell subsets, each defined by expression of KLRB1, KLRG1, GPR56 and KLRF1. TCR-sequenced cells came from peripheral blood of healthy control individuals, reported as five donors in the TCRbeta analysis figure. Heparinized peripheral blood was collected, and every sample was processed within one hour of being retrieved. Blood was diluted 1:2 in PBS, and peripheral blood mononuclear cells were then isolated from the diluted blood at room temperature by Biocoll density gradient centrifugation. CD4+ T cells were enriched from freshly isolated PBMCs by magnetic sorting with anti-CD4 MicroBeads before flow sorting. A BD FACSAria II was used to sort CD4+ T cells enriched from PBMCs of healthy donors according to marker expression. Surface staining used anti-KLRB1 clone 191B8, anti-KLRF1 clone 4A4.D10 and anti-KLRG1 clone REA261 antibodies from Miltenyi Biotec.

Material for sequencing was memory CD4+ T cells from blood. In this chain, TRBV5-4 is recombined with TRBJ2-7. The clonotype originates from a human donor in good health. CDR3 reads: CASSLDGYEQYF.